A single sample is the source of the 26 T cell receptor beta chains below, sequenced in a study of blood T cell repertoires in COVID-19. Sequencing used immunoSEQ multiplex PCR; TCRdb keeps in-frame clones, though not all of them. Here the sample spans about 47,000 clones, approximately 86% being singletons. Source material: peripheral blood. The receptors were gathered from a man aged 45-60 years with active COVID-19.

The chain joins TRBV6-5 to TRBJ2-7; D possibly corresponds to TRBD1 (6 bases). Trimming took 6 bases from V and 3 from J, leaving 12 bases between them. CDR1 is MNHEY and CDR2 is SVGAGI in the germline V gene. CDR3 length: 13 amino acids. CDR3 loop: CASRRDNYYEQYV. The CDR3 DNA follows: TGTGCCAGCAGACGGGACAACTACTACGAGCAGTACGTC.

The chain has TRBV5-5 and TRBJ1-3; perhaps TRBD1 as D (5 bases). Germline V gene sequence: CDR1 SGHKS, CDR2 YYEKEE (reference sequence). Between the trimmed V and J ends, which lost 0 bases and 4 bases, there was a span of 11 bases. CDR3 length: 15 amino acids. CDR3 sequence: CASSLAGGTGNTIYF. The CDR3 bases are TGTGCCAGCAGCTTGGCGGGGGGGACGGGAAACACCATATATTTT.

In DNA, the CDR3 is TGTGCCAGCAGCTTATTGGAGGGAGCCTACGAGCAGTACGTC. Translated, it gives CASSLLEGAYEQYV. This sequence joins TRBV7-2 and TRBJ2-7, with a weak D call TRBD2 (6 bases). CDR1 and CDR2 from the germline V gene are SGHTA and FQGNSA. CDR3 length equals 14 residues. V lost 2 bases and J 2 bases, leaving 10 bases between the germline ends.

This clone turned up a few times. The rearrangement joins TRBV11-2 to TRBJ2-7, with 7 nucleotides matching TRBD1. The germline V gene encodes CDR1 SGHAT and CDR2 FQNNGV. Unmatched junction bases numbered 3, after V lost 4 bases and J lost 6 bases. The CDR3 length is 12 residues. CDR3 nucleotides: TGTGCCAGCAGCTGGGACAGAGTCGAGCAGTACGTC. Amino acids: CASSWDRVEQYV.

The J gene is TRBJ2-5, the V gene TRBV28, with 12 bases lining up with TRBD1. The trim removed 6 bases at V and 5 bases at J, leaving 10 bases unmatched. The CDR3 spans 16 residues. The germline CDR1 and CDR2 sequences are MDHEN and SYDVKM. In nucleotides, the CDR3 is TGTGCCAGCAGCCCCGGGACAGGGGGCCCTCGGGAGACCCAGTACTTC. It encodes CASSPGTGGPRETQYF.

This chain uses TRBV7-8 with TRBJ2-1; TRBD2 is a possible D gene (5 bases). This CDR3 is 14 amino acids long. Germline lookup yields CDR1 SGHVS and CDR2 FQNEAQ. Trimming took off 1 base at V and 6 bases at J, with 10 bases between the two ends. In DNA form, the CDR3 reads TGTGCCAGCAGCTTAGTTGCGGGCCGCAATGAGCAGTTCTTC. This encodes CASSLVAGRNEQFF. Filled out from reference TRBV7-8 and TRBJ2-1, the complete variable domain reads GAGVSQSPRYKVAKRGQDVALRCDPISGHVSLFWYQQALGQGPEFLTYFQNEAQLDKSGLPSDRFFAERPEGSVSTLKIQRTQQEDSAVYLCASSLVAGRNEQFFGPGTRLTVL.

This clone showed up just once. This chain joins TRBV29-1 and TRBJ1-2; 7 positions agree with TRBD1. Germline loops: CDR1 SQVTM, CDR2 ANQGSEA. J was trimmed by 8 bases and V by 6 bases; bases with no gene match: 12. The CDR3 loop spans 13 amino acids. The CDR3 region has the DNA TGCAGCGTCGAAAGTGGGACAGTTTACGGCTACACCTTC. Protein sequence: CSVESGTVYGYTF.

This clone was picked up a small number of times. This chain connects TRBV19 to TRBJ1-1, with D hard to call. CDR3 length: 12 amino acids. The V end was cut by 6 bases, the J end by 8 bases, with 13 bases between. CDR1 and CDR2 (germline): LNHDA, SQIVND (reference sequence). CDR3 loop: CASRLPTGEAFF. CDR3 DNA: TGTGCCAGTAGGCTACCGACTGGAGAAGCTTTCTTT.

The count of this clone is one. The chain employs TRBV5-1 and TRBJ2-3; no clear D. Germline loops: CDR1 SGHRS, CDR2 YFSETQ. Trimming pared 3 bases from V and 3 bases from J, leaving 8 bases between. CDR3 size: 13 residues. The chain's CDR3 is CASSWQITDTQYF. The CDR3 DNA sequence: TGCGCCAGCAGCTGGCAGATTACAGATACGCAGTATTTT. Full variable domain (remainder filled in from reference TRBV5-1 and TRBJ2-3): KAGVTQTPRYLIKTRGQQVTLSCSPISGHRSVSWYQQTPGQGLQFLFEYFSETQRNKGNFPGRFSGRQFSNSRSEMNVSTLELGDSALYLCASSWQITDTQYFGPGTRLTVL.

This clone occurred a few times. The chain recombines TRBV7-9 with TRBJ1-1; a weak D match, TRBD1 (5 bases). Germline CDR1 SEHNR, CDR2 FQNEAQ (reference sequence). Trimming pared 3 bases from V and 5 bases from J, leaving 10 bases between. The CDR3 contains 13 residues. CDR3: CASSLGGRTEAFF. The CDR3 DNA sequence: TGTGCCAGCAGCTTGGGGGGAAGGACTGAAGCTTTCTTT.

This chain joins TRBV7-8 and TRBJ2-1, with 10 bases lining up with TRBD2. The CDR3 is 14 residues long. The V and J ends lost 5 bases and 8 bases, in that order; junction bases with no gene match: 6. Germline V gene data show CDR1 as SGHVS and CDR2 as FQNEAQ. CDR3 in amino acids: CASSPRAGGHEQFF. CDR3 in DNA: TGTGCCAGCAGCCCAAGAGCGGGGGGGCATGAGCAGTTCTTC.

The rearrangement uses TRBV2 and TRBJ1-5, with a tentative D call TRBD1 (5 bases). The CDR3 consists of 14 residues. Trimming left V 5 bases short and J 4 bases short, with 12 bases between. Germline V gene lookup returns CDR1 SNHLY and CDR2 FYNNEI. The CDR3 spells CASSPDGGNQPQHF. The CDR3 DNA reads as TGTGCCAGCAGTCCAGACGGGGGAAATCAGCCCCAGCATTTT.

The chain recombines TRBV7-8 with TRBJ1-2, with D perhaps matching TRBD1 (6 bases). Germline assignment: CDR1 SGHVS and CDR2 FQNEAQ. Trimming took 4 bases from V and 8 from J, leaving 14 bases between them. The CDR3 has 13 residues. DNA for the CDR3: TGTGCCAGCAGCTACAGGGCCACGGGCGGCTACACCTTC. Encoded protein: CASSYRATGGYTF.

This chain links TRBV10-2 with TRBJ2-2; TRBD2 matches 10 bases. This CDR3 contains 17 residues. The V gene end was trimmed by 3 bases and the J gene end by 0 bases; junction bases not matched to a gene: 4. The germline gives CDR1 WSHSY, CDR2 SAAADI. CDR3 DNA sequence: TGCGCCAGCAGTGAAAGCGGGGGGGCGGCGAACACCGGGGAGCTGTTTTTT. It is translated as CASSESGGAANTGELFF.

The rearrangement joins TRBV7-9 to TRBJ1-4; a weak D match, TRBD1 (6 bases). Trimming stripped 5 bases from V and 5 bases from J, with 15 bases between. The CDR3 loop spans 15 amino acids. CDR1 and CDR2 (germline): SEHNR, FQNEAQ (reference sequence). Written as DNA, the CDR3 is TGTGCCAGCAGCGGGCTTCAGGGGTGGAATGAAAAACTGTTTTTT. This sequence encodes CASSGLQGWNEKLFF. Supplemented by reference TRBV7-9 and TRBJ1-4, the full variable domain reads DTGVSQNPRHKITKRGQNVTFRCDPISEHNRLYWYRQTLGQGPEFLTYFQNEAQLEKSRLLSDRFSAERPKGSFSTLEIQRTEQGDSAMYLCASSGLQGWNEKLFFGSGTQLSVL.

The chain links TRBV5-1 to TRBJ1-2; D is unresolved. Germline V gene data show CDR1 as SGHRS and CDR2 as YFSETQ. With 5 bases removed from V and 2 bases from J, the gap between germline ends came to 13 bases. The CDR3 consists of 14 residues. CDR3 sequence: CASRLGNGNYGYTF. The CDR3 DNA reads TGCGCCAGCAGGCTGGGCAATGGGAACTATGGCTACACCTTC. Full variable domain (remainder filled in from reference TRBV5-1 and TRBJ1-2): KAGVTQTPRYLIKTRGQQVTLSCSPISGHRSVSWYQQTPGQGLQFLFEYFSETQRNKGNFPGRFSGRQFSNSRSEMNVSTLELGDSALYLCASRLGNGNYGYTFGSGTRLTVV.

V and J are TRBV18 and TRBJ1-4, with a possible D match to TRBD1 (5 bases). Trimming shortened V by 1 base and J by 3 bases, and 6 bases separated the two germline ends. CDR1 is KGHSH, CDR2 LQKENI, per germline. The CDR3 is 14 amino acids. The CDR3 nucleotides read TGTGCCAGCTCACCACGGGACTCTAATGAAAAACTGTTTTTT. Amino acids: CASSPRDSNEKLFF. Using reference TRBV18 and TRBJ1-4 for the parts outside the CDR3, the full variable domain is NAGVMQNPRHLVRRRGQEARLRCSPMKGHSHVYWYRQLPEEGLKFMVYLQKENIIDESGMPKERFSAEFPKEGPSILRIQQVVRGDSAAYFCASSPRDSNEKLFFGSGTQLSVL.

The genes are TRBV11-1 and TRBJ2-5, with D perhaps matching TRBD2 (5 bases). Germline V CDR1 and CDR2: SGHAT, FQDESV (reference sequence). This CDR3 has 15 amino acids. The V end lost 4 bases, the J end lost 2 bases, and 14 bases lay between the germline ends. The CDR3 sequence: CASSYSFWEQETQYF. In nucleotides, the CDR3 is TGTGCCAGCAGCTATTCCTTTTGGGAGCAAGAGACCCAGTACTTC.

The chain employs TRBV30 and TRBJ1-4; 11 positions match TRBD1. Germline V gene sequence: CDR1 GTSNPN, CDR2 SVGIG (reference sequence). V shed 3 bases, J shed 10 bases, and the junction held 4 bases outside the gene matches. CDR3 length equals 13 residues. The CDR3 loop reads CAWRDRGQGKLFF. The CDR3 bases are TGTGCCTGGAGGGACAGGGGGCAGGGAAAACTGTTTTTT.

CDR3 residues: CASRPAQGYSYNEQFF. The DNA for the CDR3 is TGTGCCAGCAGGCCGGCACAGGGATACTCCTACAATGAGCAGTTCTTC. J is TRBJ2-1 and V is TRBV11-2; perhaps TRBD1 as D (6 bases). There are 16 residues in the CDR3. The V gene's germline CDR1 is SGHAT and CDR2 FQNNGV. With 6 bases removed from V and 0 bases from J, the gap between germline ends came to 15 bases.

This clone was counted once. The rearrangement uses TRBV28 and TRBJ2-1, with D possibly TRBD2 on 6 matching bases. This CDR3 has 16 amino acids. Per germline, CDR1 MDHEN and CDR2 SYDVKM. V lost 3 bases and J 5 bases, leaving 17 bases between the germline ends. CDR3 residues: CASSFFSGLPDNEQFF. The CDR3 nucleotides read TGTGCCAGCAGTTTCTTTTCCGGACTACCCGACAATGAGCAGTTCTTC.

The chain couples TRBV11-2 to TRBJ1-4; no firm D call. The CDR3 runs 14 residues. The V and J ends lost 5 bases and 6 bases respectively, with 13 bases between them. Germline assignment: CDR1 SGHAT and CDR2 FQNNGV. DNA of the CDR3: TGTGCCAGCAGCCCCCGGGTAATTGATGAAAAACTGTTTTTT. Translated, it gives CASSPRVIDEKLFF.

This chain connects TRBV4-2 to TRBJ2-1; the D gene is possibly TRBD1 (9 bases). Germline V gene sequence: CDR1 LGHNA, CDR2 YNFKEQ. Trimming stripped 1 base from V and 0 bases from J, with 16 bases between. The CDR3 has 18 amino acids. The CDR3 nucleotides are TGTGCCAGCAGCCAAGCCGGGACAGGGACTAGCTCCTACAATGAGCAGTTCTTC. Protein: CASSQAGTGTSSYNEQFF.

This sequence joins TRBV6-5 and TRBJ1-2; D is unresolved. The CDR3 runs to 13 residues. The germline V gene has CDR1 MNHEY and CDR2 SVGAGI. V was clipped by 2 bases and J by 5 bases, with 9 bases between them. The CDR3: CASSYDGLYGYTF. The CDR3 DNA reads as TGTGCCAGCAGTTACGACGGACTTTATGGCTACACCTTC.

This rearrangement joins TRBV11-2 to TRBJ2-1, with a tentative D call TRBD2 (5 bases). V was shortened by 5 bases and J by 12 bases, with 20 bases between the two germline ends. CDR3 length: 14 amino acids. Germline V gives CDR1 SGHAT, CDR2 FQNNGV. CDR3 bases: TGTGCCAGCAGCCCTATTTCTTTGGGGAGAGGGCAGTTCTTC. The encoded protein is CASSPISLGRGQFF.

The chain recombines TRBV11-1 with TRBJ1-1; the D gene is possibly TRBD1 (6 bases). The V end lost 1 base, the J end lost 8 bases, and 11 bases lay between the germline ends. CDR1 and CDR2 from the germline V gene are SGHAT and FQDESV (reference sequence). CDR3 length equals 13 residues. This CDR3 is CASSLVPDREAFF. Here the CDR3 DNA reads TGTGCCAGCAGCTTAGTTCCGGACAGAGAAGCTTTCTTT. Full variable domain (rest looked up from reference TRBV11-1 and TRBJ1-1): EAEVAQSPRYKITEKSQAVAFWCDPISGHATLYWYRQILGQGPELLVQFQDESVVDDSQLPKDRFSAERLKGVDSTLKIQPAELGDSAMYLCASSLVPDREAFFGQGTRLTVV.